This TCR beta chain stems from a study of blood T cell repertoires in COVID-19. Study summary: Sites across the United States, Italy and Spain contributed samples from acute and convalescent COVID-19. T cells, B-cell-depleted T cells, or PBMCs supplied cDNA or gDNA.

V was cut by 1 base and J by 0 bases, with 8 bases left in between. Per the germline V gene, CDR1 is SGHKS and CDR2 is YYEKEE (reference sequence). The CDR3 has 15 residues. Authors' methods: Reference gene primer amplification in the assay estimated nucleated cell counts. Repertoires were generated with immunoSEQ multiplex PCR, while TCRdb's copy carries only in-frame clones and drops some. That table is the source of V, J and clone size, and D and trimming were worked out from the DNA. The table shows 100,000 to 150,000 clones, with 65% to 85% occurring only once. The sequenced material came from peripheral blood. The clonotype comes from a woman aged 80 or over with acute or convalescent COVID-19. The genes are TRBV5-5 and TRBJ1-5; D is uncertain. CDR3 coding DNA: TGTGCCAGCAGCTTGCAAGACTATAGCAATCAGCCCCAGCATTTT. It specifies CASSLQDYSNQPQHF.